A selection of T cell receptor beta chains follows, all from one sample in a study of response to subunit inactivated influenza vaccine. MiXCR was run by TCRdb on the RT-PCR reads, yielding one entry per CDR3 protein. The sample yields about 780,000 distinct CDR3 sequences, under 20% seen once. The sequenced sample was PBMCs from blood, obtained roughly 5 days after vaccination. Receptors were obtained from a man aged 45-65 years who received an inactivated influenza vaccine. Both conserved end residues are part of each CDR3. The D gene is left open where the match is weak. Size is omitted from some rows. Given values are once, few, many or a class for expanded clones.

>-|TRBJ2-1|TRBV6-5|TRBD2
TGTGCCAGCAGTTACTCCTTGGGCGGGGGGCGTTACAATGAGCAGTTCTTC
CASSYSLGGGRYNEQFF
>-|TRBJ2-7|TRBV28|TRBD2
TGTGCCAGCAGTCCACCGGTAGCGGGAGTCCACTACGAGCAGTACTTC
CASSPPVAGVHYEQYF
>-|TRBJ1-6|TRBV14|-
TGTGCCAGCAGCCCTCGGTTAGGGCTCTATAATTCACCCCTCCACTTT
CASSPRLGLYNSPLHF
>few|TRBJ1-4|TRBV10-2|-
TGCGCCAGCAGTGAGTCGGATTCAGGAAAAGAAAAACTGTTTTTT
CASSESDSGKEKLFF
>-|TRBJ2-7|TRBV14|TRBD1
TGTGCCAGCAGCCAAACGGGACAGGAGTTTTACGAGCAGTACTTC
CASSQTGQEFYEQYF
>many|TRBJ2-1|TRBV7-2|-
TGTGCCAGCAGCTCCGGACAGTTCAATGAGCAGTTCTTC
CASSSGQFNEQFF
>-|TRBJ2-5|TRBV5-1|-
TGCGCCAGCAGCCTGGGGGGAGTTCCCGGAGAGACCCAGTACTTC
CASSLGGVPGETQYF
>few|TRBJ1-4|TRBV5-1|-
TGCGCCAGCAGCGCGTCAGGGAATGAAAAACTGTTTTTT
CASSASGNEKLFF
>few|TRBJ2-5|TRBV28|TRBD1
TGTGCCAGCCAGTTAAGGGACAGCCACCAAGAGACCCAGTACTTC
CASQLRDSHQETQYF
>few|TRBJ2-3|TRBV5-1|-
TGCGCCAGCAGCTTCTATGGACAGTACACAGATACGCAGTATTTT
CASSFYGQYTDTQYF
>few|TRBJ2-7|TRBV15|-
TGTGCCACCAGCAGAGGGACCGACAATACCTACGAGCAGTACTTC
CATSRGTDNTYEQYF
>-|TRBJ1-2|TRBV20-1|-
TGCAGTGCTAGAGATCCGGCGAGCTATGGCTACACCTTC
CSARDPASYGYTF
>-|TRBJ2-7|TRBV5-1|-
TGCGCCAGCGGCCAGGTAAACTCCTACGAGCAGTACTTC
CASGQVNSYEQYF
>many|TRBJ2-1|TRBV5-1|-
TGCGCCAGCAGCTTGTGGATGGCGAATGGGAATGAGCAGTTCTTC
CASSLWMANGNEQFF
>-|TRBJ2-1|TRBV7-9|-
TGTGCCAGCAGCCCTCCCGCCCGGGGCATATACAATGAGCAGTTCTTC
CASSPPARGIYNEQFF
>-|TRBJ2-7|TRBV9|TRBD1
TGTGCCAGCAGCGTACAGGGGGCCTGGAACGAGCAGTACTTC
CASSVQGAWNEQYF
>few|TRBJ2-1|TRBV28|TRBD2
TGTGCCAGCAGTCCTTCAGGACTAGCGGGAGGGATTCGTAGGGATGAGCAGTTCTTC
CASSPSGLAGGIRRDEQFF
>few|TRBJ2-1|TRBV6-5|TRBD2
TGTGCCAGCAGTTACAGCACTAGCGGGACGCAGTTCTTC
CASSYSTSGTQFF
>few|TRBJ2-3|TRBV11-2|-
TGTGCCAGCAGCAGCTACCGGGACGGCACAGATACGCAGTATTTT
CASSSYRDGTDTQYF
>few|TRBJ2-7|TRBV14|TRBD1
TGTGCCAGCAGCCAAGGTGACAGGGGGCATGAGCAGTACTTC
CASSQGDRGHEQYF
>few|TRBJ2-7|TRBV20-1|TRBD2
TGCAGTGCTAGTCGCCTAGCGGGGGACTCCTACGAGCAGTACTTC
CSASRLAGDSYEQYF
>few|TRBJ2-1|TRBV7-2|TRBD2
TGTGCCAGCAGCTTAGGGTTTCAGCGGGAGTACCCTGAGCAGTTCTTC
CASSLGFQREYPEQFF
>few|TRBJ2-6|TRBV28|-
TGTGCCAGCAGCGTCCGTTCTGGGGCCAACGTCCTGACTTTC
CASSVRSGANVLTF
>-|TRBJ2-1|TRBV20-1|-
TGCAGTGCTAGAATCGGGACCGGAGCCTACAATGAGCAGTTCTTC
CSARIGTGAYNEQFF
>few|TRBJ2-5|TRBV12-3/TRBV12-4|TRBD2
TGTGCCAGCAGTCACGAGCGGGAGTCTAGTGAGACCCAGTACTTC
CASSHERESSETQYF
>-|TRBJ2-4|TRBV11-2|-
TGTGCCAGCAGCTTAGCCCATACCCTAGCCAAAAACATTCAGTACTTC
CASSLAHTLAKNIQYF
>-|TRBJ2-3|TRBV19|-
TGTGCCACCCGACCAGCAGCGACAGATACGCAGTATTTT
CATRPAATDTQYF
>few|TRBJ2-2|TRBV4-2|-
TGTGCCAGCAGCCAAGCGTACACCGGGGAGCTGTTTTTT
CASSQAYTGELFF
>few|TRBJ2-7|TRBV5-1|-
TGCGCCAGCAGCTCCTCCGACTTGACAGCTACCTACGAGCAGTACTTC
CASSSSDLTATYEQYF
>few|TRBJ1-5|TRBV5-6|-
TGTGCCAGCAGCCCCGCCAAACAAGGGATCGGCAATCAGCCCCAGCATTTT
CASSPAKQGIGNQPQHF
>-|TRBJ2-5|TRBV5-1|TRBD1
TGCGCCAGCAGCACCGACAGGGCTCAAGAGACCCAGTACTTC
CASSTDRAQETQYF
>many|TRBJ2-2|TRBV29-1|-
TGCAGCGTGAGGACGGGGTTGAACACCGGGGAGCTGTTTTTT
CSVRTGLNTGELFF
>many|TRBJ2-7|TRBV7-2|-
TGTGCCAGCAGCTTAGTAACAGGGCAGTACTTC
CASSLVTGQYF
>-|TRBJ1-1|TRBV7-3|-
TGTGCCAGCAGCTTAGGACCGGGAAGGAACACTGAAGCTTTCTTT
CASSLGPGRNTEAFF
>many|TRBJ2-1|TRBV9|-
TGTGCCAGCAGCGGGACGACAGGTCACGGCTACAATGAGCAGTTCTTC
CASSGTTGHGYNEQFF
>few|TRBJ1-4|TRBV20-1|-
TGCAGTGCTAGAGATAACGGACAGAGTAATGAAAAACTGTTTTTT
CSARDNGQSNEKLFF
>-|TRBJ1-2|TRBV28|TRBD1
TGTGCCAGCAGAAGAAAGACAGGGATCGGCTATGGCTACACCTTC
CASRRKTGIGYGYTF
>many|TRBJ2-1|TRBV7-2|-
TGTGCCAGCAGCTCCGGGGTTACTGAGCAGTTCTTC
CASSSGVTEQFF
>-|TRBJ2-3|TRBV4-3|TRBD1
TGCGCCAGCAGCCAAGATCTTAGGACAGGGTATTCAGATACGCAGTATTTT
CASSQDLRTGYSDTQYF
>few|TRBJ2-7|TRBV10-3|-
TGTGCCATCAGTGAGTCAGAAAGGGTACAGTACTTC
CAISESERVQYF
>few|TRBJ2-1|TRBV5-1|-
TGCGCCAGCAGCGCGGCCTATGAGCAGTTCTTC
CASSAAYEQFF
>-|TRBJ1-5|TRBV20-1|-
TGCAGTGCTAGAGCACGCAGGGAAGGCAAGCCCCAGCATTTT
CSARARREGKPQHF
>-|TRBJ2-2|TRBV12-3/TRBV12-4|TRBD1
TGTGCCAGCAGTTCAATACAGGGGACCGGGGAGCTGTTTTTT
CASSSIQGTGELFF
>many|TRBJ2-1|TRBV12-3/TRBV12-4|-
TGTGCCAGCAGTCTTAGCGGAGCTGAGCAGTTCTTC
CASSLSGAEQFF
>-|TRBJ2-1|TRBV2|TRBD2
TGTGCCAGCAGACCACGGGGGGGTTATGAGCAGTTCTTC
CASRPRGGYEQFF
>-|TRBJ2-4|TRBV6-1|-
TGTGCCAGCAGTGTTCGACCGGGACAAGACATTCAGTACTTC
CASSVRPGQDIQYF
>few|TRBJ2-3|TRBV6-5|-
TGTGCCAGCAGTTACTCGTTTGTTGAAGCGACTAGCACAGATACGCAGTATTTT
CASSYSFVEATSTDTQYF
>few|TRBJ2-3|TRBV12-3/TRBV12-4|TRBD2
TGTGCCAGCAGTTTGCGGGAGTTCACAGATACGCAGTATTTT
CASSLREFTDTQYF
>-|TRBJ2-7|TRBV6-1|TRBD1
TGTGCCAGCAGTGAAGCGGTCACAGGGGTCTACGAGCAGTACTTC
CASSEAVTGVYEQYF
>few|TRBJ2-1|TRBV6-5|-
TGTGCCAGCAGTCCCCGTATAAATGAGCAGTTCTTC
CASSPRINEQFF
>many|TRBJ2-2|TRBV12-3/TRBV12-4|-
TGTGCCAGCAGTTCAGGGGTGAACACCGGGGAGCTGTTTTTT
CASSSGVNTGELFF
>few|TRBJ1-2|TRBV12-3/TRBV12-4|TRBD1
TGTGCCAGCAGCAATGCACAGGGGGGGTATGGCTACACCTTC
CASSNAQGGYGYTF
>few|TRBJ2-1|TRBV7-9|TRBD2
TGTGCCAGCAGCTTAGTACCTAGCGGGAGGCTTTACAATGAGCAGTTCTTC
CASSLVPSGRLYNEQFF
>few|TRBJ1-5|TRBV6-1|TRBD1
TGTGCCAGCAGTGCGGACAGGAATCAGCCCCAGCATTTT
CASSADRNQPQHF
>-|TRBJ2-1|TRBV29-1|TRBD2
TGCAGCGTTGACCTAACTAGCGGGAGGAATTTTTTTTACAATGAGCAGTTCTTC
CSVDLTSGRNFFYNEQFF
>-|TRBJ1-6|TRBV3-1|-
TGTGCCAGCAGCCAGGGTCGAGGCTCCTATAATTCACCCCTCCACTTT
CASSQGRGSYNSPLHF
>-|TRBJ2-7|TRBV10-3|TRBD1
TGTGCCATCAGTTCGGGACAGGGGGCTTACGAGCAGTACTTC
CAISSGQGAYEQYF
>few|TRBJ2-2|TRBV6-1|TRBD1
TGTGCCAGCAGTACGTCCAGGGGGAGGAACACCGGGGAGCTGTTTTTT
CASSTSRGRNTGELFF
>few|TRBJ2-6|TRBV5-1|TRBD1
TGCGCCAGCAGTACCCGGACAGGGCGCAGCTCTGGGGCCAACGTCCTGACTTTC
CASSTRTGRSSGANVLTF